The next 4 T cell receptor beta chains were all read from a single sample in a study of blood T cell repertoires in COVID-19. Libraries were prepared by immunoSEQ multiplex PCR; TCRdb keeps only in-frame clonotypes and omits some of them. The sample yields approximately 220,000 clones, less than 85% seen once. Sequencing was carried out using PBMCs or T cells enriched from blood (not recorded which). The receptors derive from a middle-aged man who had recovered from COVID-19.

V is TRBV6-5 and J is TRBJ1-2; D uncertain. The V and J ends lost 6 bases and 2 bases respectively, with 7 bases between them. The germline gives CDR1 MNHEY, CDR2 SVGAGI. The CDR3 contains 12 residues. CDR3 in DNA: TGTGCCAGCAGCTCCAGAAACTATGGCTACACCTTC. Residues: CASSSRNYGYTF.

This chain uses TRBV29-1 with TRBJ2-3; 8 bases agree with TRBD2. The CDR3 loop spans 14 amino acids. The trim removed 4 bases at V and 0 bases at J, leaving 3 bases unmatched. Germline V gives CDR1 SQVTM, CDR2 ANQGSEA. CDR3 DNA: TGCAGCGTTGTAGCGGGGCTTAGCACAGATACGCAGTATTTT. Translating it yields CSVVAGLSTDTQYF.

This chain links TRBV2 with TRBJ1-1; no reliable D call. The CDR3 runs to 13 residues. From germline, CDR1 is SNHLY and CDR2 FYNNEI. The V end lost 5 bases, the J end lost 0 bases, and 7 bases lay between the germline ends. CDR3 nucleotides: TGTGCCAGCAGTAGGGAGGTGAACACTGAAGCTTTCTTT. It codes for CASSREVNTEAFF. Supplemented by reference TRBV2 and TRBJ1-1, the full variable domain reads EPEVTQTPSHQVTQMGQEVILRCVPISNHLYFYWYRQILGQKVEFLVSFYNNEISEKSEIFDDQFSVERPDGSNFTLKIRSTKLEDSAMYFCASSREVNTEAFFGQGTRLTVV.

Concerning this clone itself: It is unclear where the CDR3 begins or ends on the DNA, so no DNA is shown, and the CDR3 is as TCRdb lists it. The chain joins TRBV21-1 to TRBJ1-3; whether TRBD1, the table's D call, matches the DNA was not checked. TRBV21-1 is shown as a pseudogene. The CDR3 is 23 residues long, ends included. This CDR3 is CASSKEAQSCNIVGTGAGNTIYF.